The sequence of this TCR beta chain was determined in a study of CD8+ T cells in alopecia areata (dated by TCRdb to the late 2010s). For the wider study: The treated patients, all with moderate-to-severe alopecia areata, were enrolled in an open-label pilot trial of oral tofacitinib given at 5 to 10 mg twice daily. Tofacitinib was administered for 6 to 18 months, and 6 months of follow-up off drug were then conducted to assess delayed response and recurrence. The SALT score, which quantifies the percentage of affected scalp surface area, was used to measure disease severity in treated patients. High-throughput TCRbeta sequencing was used to examine T cell clonal expansion in alopecia areata in both the C3H/HeJ mouse model and human patients. On the human side, TCRbeta sequencing was run on scalp tissue and on sorted CD4+ and CD8+ peripheral blood T cells from healthy controls and from alopecia areata patients with either patchy or totalis/universalis disease. Patients on tofacitinib were biopsied at baseline and after 4 and 24 weeks of treatment, and several of the patients also had a later scalp biopsy. Clonality in the scalp was compared among normal scalp (n=4), patchy alopecia areata scalp (n=8), and alopecia totalis/universalis scalp (n=8). RNA was obtained with the PAXgene miRNA kit for fixed scalp, the miRNeasy kit for PBMCs, and the RNeasy kit for mouse skin. immunoSEQ multiplex PCR using 35 Vbeta forward primers and 13 Jbeta reverse primers was used to amplify TCRbeta CDR3 regions.

Study-level results and caveats: Because the treated cohort was small and had just a single nonresponder, larger studies are needed to establish links between baseline CD8+ expansion and response. Resident alphabeta T cells in normal human skin are also sequenced, complicating scalp TCR repertoire analysis, unlike mouse skin dominated by gammadelta T cells. Scalp clonality and the number of expanded CD8+ clones among the top 100 scalp clones were significantly decreased by tofacitinib. During tofacitinib treatment, many expanded lesional clones remained in scalp and blood, and this persistence may partly explain relapse after treatment is stopped. Lesional scalp, especially in alopecia totalis/universalis, showed higher clonality and more expanded CD8+ clones than normal scalp, suggesting antigenic drive. Compared with mice, TCR sequences shared between patients were less clear, possibly partly because of HLA diversity across the patient population.

The library was made by the immunoSEQ multiplex PCR assay. To provide template for TCR sequencing, every sample had RNA extracted and reverse transcribed into cDNA. SuperScript III was used for first-strand cDNA synthesis, primed with a 2:1 mix of oligo-dT and random hexamers. A synthetic immune receptor repertoire was used to measure amplification bias, and any remaining bias was corrected computationally. In the authors' own workflow: Raw reads were preprocessed for error removal, and CDR3 was defined according to IMGT conventions as running from the conserved cysteine to phenylalanine. Clonality was computed by normalizing Shannon entropy by log2 of the number of productive unique TCRs and subtracting the result from 1. Scalp TCRbeta sequences were cross-referenced with sorted blood CD4 and CD8 repertoires so that the CD4 or CD8 identity of scalp clones could be inferred. The table comes from immuneACCESS by way of TCRdb, which keeps in-frame sequences with V and J called. Part of the clones is missing from these tables; in studies checked, under half for an unresolved V gene and the rest for unknown reasons. That table supplies the V and J calls and clone size; D and trimming were determined from the DNA. A total of 100,000 to 120,000 clones appear in this sample, approximately 55% of them only once. 3% to 4% of the sample comes from the top ten.

Regarding this clone: This receptor's antigen is unknown. The junction differs from germline at one of its ends, possibly a read error. Other DNA sequences in the sample encode the same CDR3.

In the paper's terms, the time point label means: 20 to 30 weeks on oral tofacitinib. The meaning of the sample's treatment or condition label: oral pan-JAK inhibitor, 5-10 mg twice daily. Lesional scalp punch biopsies and peripheral blood were collected from alopecia areata patients. PBMCs were isolated by density centrifugation and stained for CD3, CD4 and CD8, after which CD4+ and CD8+ T cells were sorted on a FACSAria. Source: CD4+ T cells sorted from blood, taken at week 24, from a patient treated with tofacitinib. The TCR sequence derives from a human donor with alopecia areata.

The CDR3 amino acid sequence is: CASSSGQQETQYF. The DNA sequence is TGTGCTAGCAGCTCGGGACAGCAAGAGACCCAGTACTTC. The chain couples TRBV7-7 to TRBJ2-5; 7 central nucleotides agree with TRBD1. Including the terminal cysteine and phenylalanine, the CDR3 comprises 13 residues. Only CDR3 DNA remains: 39 bases, in frame from the first base. Looking up the germline V gene (reference sequence) yields CDR1 SSHAT and CDR2 FNYEAQ.